This is a list of T cell receptor beta chains from one sample in a study of shared clonotypes between healthy human individuals. Method: immunoSEQ multiplex PCR; TCRdb's copy keeps in-frame clones and lacks some. The top ten hold 0.11% of the sample, which has about 590,000 clones, 95% to 96% seen once. The specimen was naive CD8+ T cells sorted from blood. These receptors were obtained from a woman in her twenties or thirties in good health. CDR3s include the opening cysteine and the closing phenylalanine or tryptophan. Not every row has a clone size; where given, it reads once, few, many or a size class.

CDR3 length: 15
J gene: TRBJ2-1
clone size: -
V gene: TRBV27
CDR3 protein: CASSFSLALDAEQFF

CDR3 length: 18
J gene: TRBJ2-3
clone size: -
V gene: TRBV27
CDR3 protein: CASSLLAGGPVAADTQYF

CDR3 length: 19
J gene: TRBJ1-1
clone size: -
V gene: TRBV21-1
CDR3 protein: CASSKGYPGQGQPNTEAFF

CDR3 length: 13
J gene: TRBJ2-1
clone size: -
V gene: TRBV13
CDR3 protein: CASSSTGRNEQFF

CDR3 length: 15
J gene: TRBJ1-5
clone size: -
V gene: TRBV2
CDR3 protein: CASSPTGVGNQPQHF

CDR3 length: 14
J gene: TRBJ2-7
clone size: once
V gene: TRBV27
CDR3 protein: CASSPVGQSYEQYF

CDR3 length: 15
J gene: TRBJ1-4
clone size: -
V gene: TRBV19
CDR3 protein: CASSVSGQGYEKLFF

CDR3 length: 15
J gene: TRBJ2-1
clone size: -
V gene: TRBV28
CDR3 protein: CASRRTSGTYNEQFF

CDR3 length: 11
J gene: TRBJ1-2
clone size: -
V gene: TRBV20-1
CDR3 protein: CSAREDHGYTF

CDR3 length: 15
J gene: TRBJ2-3
clone size: -
V gene: TRBV27
CDR3 protein: CASSLGSPYTDTQYF

CDR3 length: 15
J gene: TRBJ1-1
clone size: -
V gene: TRBV28
CDR3 protein: CASSSGTSKNTEAFF

CDR3 length: 15
J gene: TRBJ2-7
clone size: -
V gene: TRBV5-8
CDR3 protein: CASSKTGMGSYEQYF

CDR3 length: 15
J gene: TRBJ2-7
clone size: -
V gene: TRBV18
CDR3 protein: CASSPPTGDSYEQYF

CDR3 length: 13
J gene: TRBJ2-7
clone size: -
V gene: TRBV29-1
CDR3 protein: CSVLTGVSYEQYF

CDR3 length: 15
J gene: TRBJ2-7
clone size: -
V gene: TRBV28
CDR3 protein: CASSFGLAGGYEQYF

CDR3 length: 15
J gene: TRBJ1-5
clone size: -
V gene: TRBV7-9
CDR3 protein: CASSPQGAGGQPQHF

CDR3 length: 14
J gene: TRBJ1-1
clone size: -
V gene: TRBV5-4
CDR3 protein: CASSPWATGNEAFF

CDR3 length: 14
J gene: TRBJ2-1
clone size: -
V gene: TRBV10-1
CDR3 protein: CASSEGTGTNEQFF

CDR3 length: 12
J gene: TRBJ1-6
clone size: once
V gene: TRBV11-2
CDR3 protein: CASSSLNSPLHF